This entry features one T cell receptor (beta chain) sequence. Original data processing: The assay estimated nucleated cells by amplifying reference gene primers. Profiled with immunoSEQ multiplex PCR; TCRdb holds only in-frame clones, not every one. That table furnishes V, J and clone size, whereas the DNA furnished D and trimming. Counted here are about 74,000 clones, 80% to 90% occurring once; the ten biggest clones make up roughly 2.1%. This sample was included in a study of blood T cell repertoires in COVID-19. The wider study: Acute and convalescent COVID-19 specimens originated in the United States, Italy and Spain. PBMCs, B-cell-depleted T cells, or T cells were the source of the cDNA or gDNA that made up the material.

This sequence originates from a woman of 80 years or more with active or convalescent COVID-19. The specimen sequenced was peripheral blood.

The CDR3 is CASSLDGFGTGELFF. The CDR3 bases are TGCGCCAGCAGCTTGGACGGGTTCGGCACCGGGGAGCTGTTTTTT. The rearrangement uses TRBV5-1 and TRBJ2-2; unclear D gene. Deletions cut 0 bases from V and 4 bases from J, with 10 bases between. CDR1 and CDR2 (germline): SGHRS, YFSETQ. There are 15 residues in the CDR3.